This T cell receptor (beta chain) was profiled in a study of T cell responses to AZD1222 COVID-19 vaccine (dated by TCRdb to about 2021). About the study as a whole: AZD1222 recipients given second doses at about 4 weeks or at about 12 weeks were pooled, since spike-specific TCR depth and breadth were not found to differ between the two schedules. Trial participants were enrolled by age into 18-55, 56-69 and 70-plus year subgroups, with roughly 160, 29 and 62 TCR-sequenced participants respectively. A total of more than 230 trial participants underwent TCR sequencing, of whom 200 to 220 had received two doses of AZD1222 and roughly 26 had received two doses of the MenACWY control vaccine. Overall results and qualifications from the work: CD4 TCRs associated with the vaccine covered the entire spike protein, and the dominant responses were in regions 160-218 and 743-854. Reportedly, almost half of the unique spike-specific TCRs recognized epitopes lying outside the regions that are mutated in the B.1.351 and B.1.1.7 variants. A significant rise in spike-specific TCR breadth and depth was observed after two AZD1222 doses relative to day 0 and relative to MenACWY recipients. Conclusions about previously exposed vaccinees were limited because only a handful of AZD1222 recipients were SARS-CoV-2 seropositive at baseline. In the small 56-69-year group, the increase in depth fell short of significance, most likely because of low power. Because no samples from the day 14 peak response were available, repertoires could be characterized only after the peak T cell response. Most participants were white British and females outnumbered males, and the authors suggested that clonal diversity may have been underestimated.

The sample's time point label, in plain terms: baseline before first vaccination. Vaccinee samples came from UK trials COV001 and COV002, including a single-blind randomized controlled phase 2/3 trial of AZD1222 (ChAdOx1 nCoV-19) in healthy adults. For TCRbeta chain sequencing, PBMC samples from trial participants were taken at day 0 and at day 28 after the second dose. From the cysteine through the phenylalanine, the CDR3 covers 18 amino acids. Kept here is only the CDR3 DNA, which spans 54 bases and is read in frame from base 1. V ends up 0 bases short and J 0 bases short, with an unmatched junction base count of 4. The germline V gene sets CDR1 to KGHDR and CDR2 to SFDVKD. The CDR3 regions of human TCRbeta chains were subjected to immunosequencing. In the original analysis: Repertoire TCRs were matched against a reference library of SARS-CoV-2-specific TCRs generated with the MIRA antigen-specificity platform. Breadth was defined as the fraction of unique TCRs that were SARS-CoV-2-associated. Depth was defined as the fraction of total T cells that were SARS-CoV-2-associated. Each spike-specific TCR was assigned to its reactive spike region and to a CD4 or CD8 class using the MIRA data. Log10-transformed breadth and depth values were compared by one-way ANOVA with Sidak's multiple comparisons tests. TCRdb obtained this table from immuneACCESS and retained in-frame rearrangements with V and J assigned. These tables miss some clones; where compared with another copy, unresolved V genes account for less than half of the shortfall, and the remainder is unexplained. V and J calls and clone size are those listed in that table; D and trimming were worked out from the DNA. Counted in this sample were approximately 120,000 clones; roughly 90% of them appeared once. Roughly 1.6% of the sample is held by the ten biggest clonotypes.

Comment on this clone: This clone's antigen is unknown. No much larger clonotype is one base removed from it; base qualities were not supplied.

Here the chain combines TRBV24-1 and TRBJ2-2, with 9 central nucleotides matching TRBD2. The sequencing used peripheral blood, collected on day 0 of AZD1222 vaccination. This TCR came from an adult in good health. DNA sequence: TGTGCCACCAGTGATTTGTTTGCGGGAGGGCCGAACACCGGGGAGCTGTTTTTT. Its amino acids are CATSDLFAGGPNTGELFF.